This T cell receptor beta chain comes out of a study of T cell clonality in common variable immunodeficiency. Findings of the study overall: In common variable immunodeficiency, TCR beta chains reportedly carried fewer deletions and N-nucleotide insertions.

At least ten counts were recorded for this clone. What it recognizes is unknown. The CDR3 is cut off 3 residues early in the read; its end comes from the germline J gene. The same CDR3 arises from other DNA sequences in this sample as well. CVID subjects were about 14 female and roughly 31 male, aged 9 to 64. With 0 bases clipped from V and 4 bases from J, the junction kept 8 bases outside the gene matches. The CDR3 has 16 residues. CDR1 is SGHRS and CDR2 is YFSETQ in the germline V gene. Only in-frame clones appear in the TCRdb table, and some are missing; sequencing was by immunoSEQ multiplex PCR. The sample is made up of about 33,000 clones, none counted only once.

The chain employs TRBV5-1 and TRBJ2-7; 9 nucleotides agree with TRBD2. The sequence was collected from a human donor with common variable immunodeficiency. The sequencing sample was made of peripheral blood mononuclear cells. The sequenced CDR3 bases are TGCGCCAGCAGCTTGGCCATTCAGCGGGGGGTGTACGAG. Translation: CASSLAIQRGVYE. The CDR3, in full, reads CASSLAIQRGVYEQYF.